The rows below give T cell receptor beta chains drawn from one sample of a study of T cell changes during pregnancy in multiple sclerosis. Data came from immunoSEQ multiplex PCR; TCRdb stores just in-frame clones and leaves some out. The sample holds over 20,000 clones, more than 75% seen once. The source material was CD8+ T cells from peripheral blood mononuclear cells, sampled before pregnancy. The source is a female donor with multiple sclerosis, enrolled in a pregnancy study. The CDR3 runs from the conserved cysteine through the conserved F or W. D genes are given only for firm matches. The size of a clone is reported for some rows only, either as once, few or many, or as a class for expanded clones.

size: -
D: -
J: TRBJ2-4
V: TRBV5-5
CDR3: CASRLVISRENIQYF
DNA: TGTGCCAGCAGACTCGTAATCTCCAGGGAAAACATTCAGTACTTC

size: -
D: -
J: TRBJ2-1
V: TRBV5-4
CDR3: CASSLGVSGTYNEQFF
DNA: TGTGCCAGCAGCTTGGGAGTAAGCGGAACTTACAATGAGCAGTTCTTC

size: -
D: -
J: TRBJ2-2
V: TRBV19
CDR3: CASSIDREGGTGELFF
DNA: TGTGCCAGTAGTATAGACCGCGAGGGTGGCACCGGGGAGCTGTTTTTT

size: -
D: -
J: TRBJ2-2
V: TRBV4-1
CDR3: CASSQRQAYAGELFF
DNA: TGCGCCAGCAGCCAGAGACAGGCCTACGCCGGGGAGCTGTTTTTT

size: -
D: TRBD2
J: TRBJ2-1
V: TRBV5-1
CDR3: CASSLGWREGAYNEQFF
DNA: TGCGCCAGCAGCTTGGGTTGGCGGGAGGGGGCATACAATGAGCAGTTCTTC

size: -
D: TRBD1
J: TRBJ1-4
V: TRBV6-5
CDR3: CASSVTGLVEKLFF
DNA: TGTGCCAGCAGTGTGACAGGGTTAGTTGAAAAACTGTTTTTT

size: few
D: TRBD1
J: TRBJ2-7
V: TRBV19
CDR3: CASSMGGQGSYEQYF
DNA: TGTGCCAGTAGTATGGGGGGACAGGGCTCCTACGAGCAGTACTTC

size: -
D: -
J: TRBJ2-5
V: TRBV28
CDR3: CASAGGWETQYF
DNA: TGTGCCAGCGCAGGAGGGTGGGAGACCCAGTACTTC

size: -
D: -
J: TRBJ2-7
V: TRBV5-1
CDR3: CASSLGGEQYF
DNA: TGCGCCAGCAGCTTAGGGGGCGAGCAGTACTTC

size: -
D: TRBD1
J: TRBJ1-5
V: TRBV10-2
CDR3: CATSQEGAGNQPQHF
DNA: TGCGCCACCAGCCAGGAGGGGGCTGGAAATCAGCCCCAGCATTTT

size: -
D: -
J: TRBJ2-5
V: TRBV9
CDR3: CASSRGGSLQETQYF
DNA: TGTGCCAGCAGTAGGGGCGGTTCCCTTCAGGAGACCCAGTACTTC

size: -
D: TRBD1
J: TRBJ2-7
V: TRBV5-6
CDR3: CASSYSTGTGFYEQYF
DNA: TGTGCCAGCAGTTATTCGACCGGGACAGGCTTCTACGAGCAGTACTTC

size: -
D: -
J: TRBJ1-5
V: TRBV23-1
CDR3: CASSQGDFNQPQHF
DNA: TGCGCCAGCAGTCAGGGGGACTTCAACCAGCCCCAGCATTTT

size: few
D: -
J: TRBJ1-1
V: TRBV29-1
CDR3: CSVEIDKNTEAFF
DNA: TGCAGCGTTGAGATTGACAAGAACACTGAAGCTTTCTTT

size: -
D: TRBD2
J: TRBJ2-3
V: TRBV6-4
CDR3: CASSQTSGSPNTQYF
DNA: TGTGCCAGCAGCCAGACGAGCGGGAGCCCGAATACGCAGTATTTT

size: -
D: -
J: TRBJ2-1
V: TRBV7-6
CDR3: CASSPTDNEQFF
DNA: TGTGCCAGCAGCCCCACAGACAATGAGCAGTTCTTC

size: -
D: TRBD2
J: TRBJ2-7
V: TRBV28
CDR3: CASSDLGLAGVYEQYF
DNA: TGTGCCAGCAGCGACTTGGGACTAGCGGGGGTCTACGAGCAGTACTTC

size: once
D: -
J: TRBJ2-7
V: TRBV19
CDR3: CASSIMGGAAYEQYF
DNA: TGTGCCAGTAGTATAATGGGAGGTGCGGCTTACGAGCAGTACTTC

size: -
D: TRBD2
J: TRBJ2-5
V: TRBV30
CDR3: CAWSVRWGGKETQYF
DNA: TGTGCCTGGAGTGTACGGTGGGGAGGGAAAGAGACCCAGTACTTC

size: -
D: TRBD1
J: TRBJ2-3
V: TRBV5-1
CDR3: CASSLGQGSTDTQYF
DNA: TGCGCCAGCAGCTTGGGACAGGGTAGTACAGATACGCAGTATTTT

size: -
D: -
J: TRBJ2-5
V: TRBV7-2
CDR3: CASSLETQYF
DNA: TGTGCCAGCTCCCTAGAGACCCAGTACTTC

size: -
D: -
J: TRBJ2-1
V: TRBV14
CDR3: CASSQRWGFYGTSSYNEQFF
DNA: TGTGCCAGCAGCCAAAGGTGGGGCTTTTACGGGACTTCCTCCTACAATGAGCAGTTCTTC

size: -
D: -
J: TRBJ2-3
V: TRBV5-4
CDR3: CAIDLSTDTQYF
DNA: TGTGCCATCGACTTGAGCACAGATACGCAGTATTTT

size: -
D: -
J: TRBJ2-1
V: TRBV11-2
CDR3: CASSLGPSFYNEQFF
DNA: TGTGCCAGCAGCTTAGGCCCTAGCTTCTACAATGAGCAGTTCTTC

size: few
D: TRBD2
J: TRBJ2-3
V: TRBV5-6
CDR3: CASSLGLAGVTDTQYF
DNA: TGTGCCAGCAGCTTGGGACTAGCGGGAGTCACAGATACGCAGTATTTT

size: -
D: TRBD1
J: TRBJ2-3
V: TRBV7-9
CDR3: CASSTGTVGTDTQYF
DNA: TGTGCCAGCAGCACAGGGACAGTGGGAACAGATACGCAGTATTTT

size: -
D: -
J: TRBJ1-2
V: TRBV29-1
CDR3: CSVQGYGYTF
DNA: TGCAGCGTTCAGGGGTATGGCTACACCTTC

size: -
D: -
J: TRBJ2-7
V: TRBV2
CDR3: CASSEREVNYEQYF
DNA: TGTGCCAGCAGTGAAAGAGAGGTCAACTACGAGCAGTACTTC

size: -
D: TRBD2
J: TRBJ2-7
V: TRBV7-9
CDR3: CASSLGLAAYEQYF
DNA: TGTGCCAGCAGCCTGGGACTAGCGGCCTACGAGCAGTACTTC

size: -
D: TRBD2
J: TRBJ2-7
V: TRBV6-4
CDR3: CASRQGTSRNEQYF
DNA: TGTGCCAGCAGACAGGGGACTAGCAGAAACGAGCAGTACTTC

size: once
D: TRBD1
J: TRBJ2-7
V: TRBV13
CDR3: CASSSSGTAYEQYF
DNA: TGTGCCAGCAGCTCTTCCGGGACAGCCTACGAGCAGTACTTC